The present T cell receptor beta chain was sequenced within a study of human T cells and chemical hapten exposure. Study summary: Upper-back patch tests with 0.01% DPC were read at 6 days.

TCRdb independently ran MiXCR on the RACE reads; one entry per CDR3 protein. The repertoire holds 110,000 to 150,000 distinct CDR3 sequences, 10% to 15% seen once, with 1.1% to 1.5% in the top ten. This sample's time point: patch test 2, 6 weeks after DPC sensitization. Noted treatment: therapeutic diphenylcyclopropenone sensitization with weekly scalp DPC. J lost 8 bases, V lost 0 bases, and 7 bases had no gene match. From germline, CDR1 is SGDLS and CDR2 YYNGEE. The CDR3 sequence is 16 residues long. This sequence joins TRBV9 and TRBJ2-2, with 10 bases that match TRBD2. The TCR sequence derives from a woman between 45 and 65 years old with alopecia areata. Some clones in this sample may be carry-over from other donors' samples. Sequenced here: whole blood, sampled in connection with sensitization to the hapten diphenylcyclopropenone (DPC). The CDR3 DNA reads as TGTGCCAGCAGCGTAGCTAGCGGGAGTGGTTATGGGGAGCTGTTTTTT. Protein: CASSVASGSGYGELFF.